Listed below are T cell receptor beta chains from one sample, sequenced in a study of identical twins. MiXCR was run by TCRdb on the 5' RACE reads, yielding one entry per CDR3 protein. The sample includes some 250,000 distinct CDR3 sequences, more than 9.5% of them seen just once. A further study also used this sample, focusing on yellow fever vaccine responses in identical twins.

Material: memory (CD45RO+) T cells sorted from blood. The receptor source for this set is a woman aged 18-29 years in good health. The CDR3 runs from the conserved cysteine through the conserved F or W. A D gene is named only where the DNA matches it firmly. Expanded clones get a size class; other rows say once, few or many, or leave the size out.

J gene | D gene | V gene | clone size | CDR3 DNA | CDR3 protein
TRBJ2-7 | TRBD1 | TRBV5-6 | few | TGTGCCAGCAGCTCCGGACAGGGGCGAGCCTACGAGCAGTACTTC | CASSSGQGRAYEQYF
TRBJ2-7 | - | TRBV21-1 | - | TGTGCCAGCAGCGGGGCGGTGGACGAGCAGTACTTC | CASSGAVDEQYF
TRBJ1-6 | - | TRBV3-1 | - | TGTGCCAGCACAGCAGGGGATTCACCCCTCCACTTT | CASTAGDSPLHF
TRBJ2-7 | TRBD1 | TRBV6-2/TRBV6-3 | few | TGTGCCAGCAATTCGGCCGGGACAGCCAACTACGAGCAGTACTTC | CASNSAGTANYEQYF
TRBJ2-7 | - | TRBV7-2 | - | TGTGCCAGCAGCTCCCCAGCCGGGGTTGACGAGCAGTACTTC | CASSSPAGVDEQYF
TRBJ1-4 | - | TRBV7-2 | - | TGTGCCAGCAGCTTTTCCCCAGGGGAAAAACTGTTTTTT | CASSFSPGEKLFF
TRBJ1-2 | - | TRBV6-1 | few | TGTGCCAGCAGTGACCTCGGGCTTGGGGGCTACACCTTC | CASSDLGLGGYTF
TRBJ2-1 | TRBD1 | TRBV4-3 | few | TGCGCCAGCAGCCAATCCGGGACAGCCTACAATGAGCAGTTCTTC | CASSQSGTAYNEQFF
TRBJ2-5 | - | TRBV12-3/TRBV12-4 | - | TGTGCCAGCAGTTTAACGGGGCCTCCCCAAGAGACCCAGTACTTC | CASSLTGPPQETQYF
TRBJ2-1 | TRBD1 | TRBV5-1 | few | TGCGCCAGCAGCTTGCGACAGGGATTTATCAATGAGCAGTTCTTC | CASSLRQGFINEQFF
TRBJ2-7 | - | TRBV12-3/TRBV12-4 | many | TGTGCCAGCACTCCCACCGGGCTTGGGGGGAGAAACGAGCAGTACTTC | CASTPTGLGGRNEQYF
TRBJ2-5 | - | TRBV12-3/TRBV12-4 | few | TGTGCCAGCAGTAAAAATAGAGGAGAGACCCAGTACTTC | CASSKNRGETQYF
TRBJ2-1 | - | TRBV18 | few | TGTGCCAGCTCACCACCGAGGCAGGGTATAATCCATGAGCAGTTCTTC | CASSPPRQGIIHEQFF
TRBJ2-5 | - | TRBV18 | few | TGTGCCAGCTCACCTAGGACGCAAGAGACCCAGTACTTC | CASSPRTQETQYF
TRBJ2-7 | - | TRBV6-5 | - | TGTGCCAGCAGTTACTCGGAGGTCTCCTACGAGCAGTACTTC | CASSYSEVSYEQYF
TRBJ2-5 | TRBD2 | TRBV27 | - | TGTGCCAGCAGTCGGTTTAGCGGGAGCGGGGAGACCCAGTACTTC | CASSRFSGSGETQYF
TRBJ2-3 | - | TRBV7-9 | many | TGTGCCAGCAGCTTGGGGGCCATAGATACGCAGTATTTT | CASSLGAIDTQYF
TRBJ2-1 | - | TRBV4-1 | many | TGCGCCAGCAGCCAAGTGGCTTCAGGGGGGGCCTACAGTGATGAGCAGTTCTTC | CASSQVASGGAYSDEQFF
TRBJ2-3 | - | TRBV7-3 | - | TGTGCCAGCAGCTTACTTGGCGGGGGCTCGGAAGATACGCAGTATTTT | CASSLLGGGSEDTQYF
TRBJ2-7 | - | TRBV6-2/TRBV6-3 | - | TGTGCCAGCAGTTTTCCCCCGGGCGGGCCGAGCTCCTACGAGCAGTACTTC | CASSFPPGGPSSYEQYF
TRBJ1-4 | - | TRBV7-8 | - | TGTGCCAGCACCTTTAGCGGGGGCGGTGTCAATGAAAAACTGTTTTTT | CASTFSGGGVNEKLFF
TRBJ2-7 | - | TRBV5-1 | few | TGCGCCAGCAGCTTGGAGACAGGTCAGAGCTCCTACGAGCAGTACTTC | CASSLETGQSSYEQYF
TRBJ2-2 | TRBD2 | TRBV12-3/TRBV12-4 | - | TGTGCCAGCAGTTTTTGGGCTAGCGGGAGTTCCGGGGAGCTGTTTTTT | CASSFWASGSSGELFF
TRBJ2-7 | - | TRBV28 | few | TGTGCCAGCAGGGGAACCGAGGGGGGCTACGAGCAGTACTTC | CASRGTEGGYEQYF
TRBJ2-7 | TRBD2 | TRBV12-3/TRBV12-4 | - | TGTGCCAGCAGTAAGACTAGCGGAACCTACGAGCAGTACTTC | CASSKTSGTYEQYF
TRBJ2-1 | TRBD1 | TRBV7-2 | many | TGTGCCAGCAGCCCGACAGGGATCAATGAGCAGTTCTTC | CASSPTGINEQFF
TRBJ2-7 | - | TRBV7-9 | few | TGTGCCAGCAGCTGGGACATTTCCTACGAGCAGTACTTC | CASSWDISYEQYF
TRBJ1-1 | - | TRBV5-1 | many | TGCGCCAGCAGCTTGGACAGGGATTCAATTAACACTGAAGCTTTCTTT | CASSLDRDSINTEAFF
TRBJ2-1 | - | TRBV3-1 | few | TGTGCCAGCAGAGGGGATCCGGCTAACTCCTACAATGAGCAGTTCTTC | CASRGDPANSYNEQFF
TRBJ2-5 | - | TRBV5-4 | few | TGTGCCAGCAGTTCGGACGGAAAAGACCAAGAGACCCAGTACTTC | CASSSDGKDQETQYF
TRBJ1-2 | TRBD1 | TRBV27 | - | TGTGCCAGCAGTTTACTATCGGGACAGGGGGCGCATGGCTACACCTTC | CASSLLSGQGAHGYTF
TRBJ2-3 | - | TRBV27 | few | TGTGCCAGCAGCCGTGGGGCTACCCGCACAGATACGCAGTATTTT | CASSRGATRTDTQYF
TRBJ2-1 | TRBD2 | TRBV20-1 | many | TGCAGTGCTAGTATTGGTAGCGGGGACTCCAATGAGCAGTTCTTC | CSASIGSGDSNEQFF
TRBJ2-2 | TRBD1 | TRBV4-1 | - | TGCGCCAGCAGCCACCCAAGATCGCCCGGGACAGGGGGCGGCACCGGGGAGCTGTTTTTT | CASSHPRSPGTGGGTGELFF
TRBJ1-2 | - | TRBV2 | few | TGTGCCAGCAGCGGACGAGGAAGTGGCTACACCTTC | CASSGRGSGYTF
TRBJ2-3 | - | TRBV2 | many | TGTGCCAGCAGTGATAAGACGCGCACAGATACGCAGTATTTT | CASSDKTRTDTQYF
TRBJ1-2 | - | TRBV6-2/TRBV6-3 | - | TGTGCCAGCACCAACAGGCCCTACTATGGCTACACCTTC | CASTNRPYYGYTF
TRBJ2-2 | - | TRBV10-3 | - | TGTGCCATCAGGGTTCTCGGGGACACCGGGGAGCTGTTTTTT | CAIRVLGDTGELFF
TRBJ1-2 | - | TRBV20-1 | few | TGCAGTGCTAGATTGAGACAATTGATAAAAGATGGCTACACCTTC | CSARLRQLIKDGYTF
TRBJ1-1 | - | TRBV5-1 | many | TGCGCCAGCAGCTTACAGGAGAACACTGAAGCTTTCTTT | CASSLQENTEAFF
TRBJ2-2 | TRBD2 | TRBV7-9 | few | TGTGCCAGCAGCGGTGGACTAGCGGGAAAGAACACCGGGGAGCTGTTTTTT | CASSGGLAGKNTGELFF
TRBJ2-1 | TRBD1 | TRBV6-2/TRBV6-3 | - | TGTGCCAGCAGTTACACTAAAACCAGGGGGCAGGATGAGCAGTTCTTC | CASSYTKTRGQDEQFF
TRBJ2-3 | - | TRBV10-3 | - | TGTGCCATCAGTGAGTCGCCTGGGGGGAGCACAGATACGCAGTATTTT | CAISESPGGSTDTQYF
TRBJ2-7 | TRBD1 | TRBV28 | - | TGTGCCAGCAGTCTCATCGCGACAGGGTACTCCTACGAGCAGTACTTC | CASSLIATGYSYEQYF
TRBJ2-5 | - | TRBV5-8 | - | TGTGCCAGCAGCGTGGGAGCCCTACAGACCGGGACCCAGTACTTC | CASSVGALQTGTQYF
TRBJ2-3 | TRBD2 | TRBV27 | few | TGTGCCAGTAAATTCCTGGTAGCGGGGCGCACAGATACGCAGTATTTT | CASKFLVAGRTDTQYF
TRBJ2-1 | - | TRBV20-1 | few | TGCAGTGCTAGACAATACAATGAGCAGTTCTTC | CSARQYNEQFF
TRBJ1-6 | - | TRBV7-2 | - | TGTGCCAGCAGCTTAGCAGGGAAATCACCCCTCCACTTT | CASSLAGKSPLHF
TRBJ2-3 | - | TRBV24-1 | many | TGTGCCACCAGTGATTCTTTTTCGGTGGATACGCAGTATTTT | CATSDSFSVDTQYF
TRBJ1-6 | - | TRBV20-1 | - | TGCAGTGCTAGAGATATCTTCTACAATTCACCCCTCCACTTT | CSARDIFYNSPLHF
TRBJ2-5 | TRBD2 | TRBV28 | few | TGTGCCAGCAGTTTTGGCGGGGGGGCAGGAGAGACCCAGTACTTC | CASSFGGGAGETQYF
TRBJ1-4 | - | TRBV28 | few | TGTGCCAGCAGACTAGCCTCACCCCTAGAAAAACTGTTTTTT | CASRLASPLEKLFF